The 26 T cell receptor beta chains presented below share a single source sample, sequenced in a study of cytomegalovirus exposure and HLA in healthy donors. PCR primers comprised 60 Vbeta and 13 Jbeta primers. Using immunoSEQ multiplex PCR, the repertoire was profiled, and TCRdb retains in-frame clones only, with some absent. The sample contains 95,000 to 150,000 clones, over 80% of which appear only once. The source material was PBMCs. These receptors all come from a man in his thirties or forties in good health and CMV-seronegative.

This clone was found a few times. The rearrangement uses TRBV7-7 and TRBJ2-1; 15 bases agree with TRBD2. The CDR3 spans 17 residues. Germline trimming cut 5 bases from V and 10 bases from J; bases unmatched to any gene: 12. Germline CDR1 reads SSHAT; CDR2 reads FNYEAQ (reference sequence). DNA for the CDR3: TGTGCCAGCAGCCTTAAGCCGGGACTAGCGGGGGGAGGCGAGCAGTTCTTC. It codes for CASSLKPGLAGGGEQFF. Using reference TRBV7-7 and TRBJ2-1 for the parts outside the CDR3, the full variable domain is GAGVSQSPRYKVTKRGQDVTLRCDPISSHATLYWYQQALGQGPEFLTYFNYEAQPDKSGLPSDRFSAERPEGSISTLTIQRTEQRDSAMYRCASSLKPGLAGGGEQFFGPGTRLTVL.

The V gene is TRBV7-7, the J gene TRBJ2-3; TRBD2 matches at 13 bases. V trimming: 5 bases; J trimming: 3 bases; junction bases outside the gene matches: 14. CDR1 is SSHAT and CDR2 is FNYEAQ in the germline V gene (reference sequence). There are 19 residues in the CDR3. CDR3 bases: TGTGCCAGCAGCCTCAACCCCCGACTAGCGGGGGGTGAAACAGATACGCAGTATTTT. As protein: CASSLNPRLAGGETDTQYF. The entire variable domain, with the rest obtained from reference TRBV7-7 and TRBJ2-3, is as follows: GAGVSQSPRYKVTKRGQDVTLRCDPISSHATLYWYQQALGQGPEFLTYFNYEAQPDKSGLPSDRFSAERPEGSISTLTIQRTEQRDSAMYRCASSLNPRLAGGETDTQYFGPGTRLTVL.

This chain joins TRBV7-9 and TRBJ1-5; 7 bases match TRBD1. The trim removed 5 bases at V and 5 bases at J, leaving 6 bases unmatched. CDR3 size: 14 residues. Germline-derived CDR1 and CDR2 are SEHNR and FQNEAQ (reference sequence). CDR3 DNA: TGTGCCAGCAGCAGCGACAGGGATTATCAGCCCCAGCATTTT. Amino acid sequence: CASSSDRDYQPQHF. The complete variable domain, with remaining parts taken from reference TRBV7-9 and TRBJ1-5, reads DTGVSQNPRHKITKRGQNVTFRCDPISEHNRLYWYRQTLGQGPEFLTYFQNEAQLEKSRLLSDRFSAERPKGSFSTLEIQRTEQGDSAMYLCASSSDRDYQPQHFGDGTRLSIL.

The chain is built from TRBV5-1 and TRBJ1-1, with 7 bases aligning to TRBD1. Germline V gene data show CDR1 as SGHRS and CDR2 as YFSETQ. The CDR3 covers 14 residues. J lost 3 bases, V lost 4 bases, and 6 bases had no gene match. This CDR3 reads CASSPGDSYTEAFF. DNA for the CDR3: TGCGCCAGCAGCCCCGGGGACAGTTACACTGAAGCTTTCTTT. Together with reference TRBV5-1 and TRBJ1-1, the CDR3 gives the full variable domain: KAGVTQTPRYLIKTRGQQVTLSCSPISGHRSVSWYQQTPGQGLQFLFEYFSETQRNKGNFPGRFSGRQFSNSRSEMNVSTLELGDSALYLCASSPGDSYTEAFFGQGTRLTVV.

V is TRBV7-6 and J is TRBJ2-7; D perhaps matches TRBD2 (6 bases). The CDR3 length is 16 residues. Trimming left V 2 bases short and J 4 bases short, with 18 bases between. CDR1 and CDR2 (germline): SGHVS, FNYEAQ. The CDR3 coding sequence is TGTGCCAGCAGCTTAAGGCAGGTCGACGGGACTTACGAGCAGTACTTC. Translated: CASSLRQVDGTYEQYF.

The rearrangement links TRBV28 to TRBJ2-5; 11 nucleotides line up with TRBD2. This CDR3 is built from 14 residues. Germline CDR1 MDHEN, CDR2 SYDVKM. Trimming took 6 bases from V and 5 from J; bases not matched to a gene: 5. In DNA, the CDR3 is TGTGCCAGCAGGGTAGCGGGGGGGCCGGAGACCCAGTACTTC. It is translated as CASRVAGGPETQYF.

This clone has a handful of counts. The limits of the CDR3 on the DNA are not certain, so only TCRdb's listed CDR3 is given. V usage is TRBV5-1 and J usage is TRBJ2-1; TRBD1 was called by the table and not checked on the DNA. Germline CDR1 and CDR2: SGHRS and YFSETQ. The CDR3 totals 12 residues, both ends included. CDR3 sequence: CASSWGQGSAFF.

The table lists this clone with a few counts. V gene TRBV14 combines with J gene TRBJ1-5; D may be TRBD1 (5 bases). Trimming stripped 0 bases from V and 0 bases from J, with 15 bases between. Germline V CDR1 and CDR2: SGHDN, FVKESK. This CDR3 spans 18 amino acids. As DNA, the CDR3 is TGTGCCAGCAGCCAAGAGGGACTGCCTAGGGGTAGCAATCAGCCCCAGCATTTT. Translating gives CASSQEGLPRGSNQPQHF.

V gene TRBV7-2 combines with J gene TRBJ2-5; possible D gene TRBD2, 6 bases. Deletions cut 1 base from V and 2 bases from J, with 14 bases between. CDR3 length: 16 amino acids. Per germline, CDR1 SGHTA and CDR2 FQGNSA. CDR3 DNA: TGTGCCAGCAGCTTAGGTTGGGGTGGAGGGCAAGAGACCCAGTACTTC. Translated, it gives CASSLGWGGGQETQYF.

The V gene is TRBV6-5, the J gene TRBJ1-1; D might be TRBD1 (6 bases). Germline loops: CDR1 MNHEY, CDR2 SVGAGI. This CDR3 has 13 residues. V was cut by 4 bases and J by 10 bases, with 16 bases left in between. CDR3 nucleotide sequence: TGTGCCAGCAGTTCCCGGGACAACCGAAGAGCTTTCTTT. It specifies CASSSRDNRRAFF.

J is TRBJ2-3 and V is TRBV11-2, with 7 bases that match TRBD2. The CDR3 covers 16 residues. After removal of 5 bases from V and 1 base from J, the junction contained 9 bases not matched to a gene. Per the germline V gene, CDR1 is SGHAT and CDR2 is FQNNGV. The DNA of the CDR3 is TGTGCCAGCAGCGACTATACGGGACTACGCACAGATACGCAGTATTTT. Translated, it gives CASSDYTGLRTDTQYF.

The chain has TRBV5-1 and TRBJ1-1; possibly TRBD1 for D (6 bases). With 4 bases removed from V and 0 bases from J, the gap between germline ends came to 16 bases. The CDR3 contains 16 residues. The germline CDR1 and CDR2 sequences are SGHRS and YFSETQ. CDR3 DNA: TGCGCCAGCAGCGGATTCCATTGGGGGCTGAACACTGAAGCTTTCTTT. Its translation: CASSGFHWGLNTEAFF.

The chain carries TRBV19 and TRBJ2-1, with D maybe TRBD2 (6 bases). CDR1 and CDR2 (germline): LNHDA, SQIVND (reference sequence). The CDR3 has 20 amino acids. V lost 5 bases to trimming and J lost 6 bases, with 32 bases between them. The CDR3 DNA follows: TGTGCCAGTAGTGAGGGTCGGTCGGGACTCGGCCTTTTCCGGGGCAATGAGCAGTTCTTC. It yields the protein CASSEGRSGLGLFRGNEQFF.

This sequence joins TRBV11-2 and TRBJ2-7, with a weak D call TRBD1 (6 bases). Trimming left V 5 bases short and J 2 bases short, with 16 bases between. CDR1 is SGHAT and CDR2 is FQNNGV in the germline V gene. This CDR3 is 15 amino acids long. This chain's CDR3 is CASSTDRDIAYEQYF. The CDR3 DNA is TGTGCCAGCAGCACAGACCGGGACATTGCCTACGAGCAGTACTTC.

The chain employs TRBV19 and TRBJ2-1; 10 bases align to TRBD2. The CDR3 contains 13 residues. Germline CDR1 and CDR2: LNHDA and SQIVND (reference sequence). After removal of 3 bases from V and 14 bases from J, the junction contained 7 bases not matched to a gene. DNA for the CDR3: TGTGCCAGTAGTATTTTCTATCTAGCGGGGGAGTTCTTC. Amino acid sequence: CASSIFYLAGEFF. The full variable domain, in which reference TRBV19 and TRBJ2-1 provide the parts outside the CDR3, is DGGITQSPKYLFRKEGQNVTLSCEQNLNHDAMYWYRQDPGQGLRLIYYSQIVNDFQKGDIAEGYSVSREKKESFPLTVTSAQKNPTAFYLCASSIFYLAGEFFGPGTRLTVL.

This clone was recorded once. This chain uses TRBV15 with TRBJ2-2, with TRBD1 matching 9 bases. This CDR3 has 15 amino acids. The germline V gene has CDR1 LNHNV and CDR2 YYDKDF (reference sequence). With V trimmed by 4 bases and J by 3 bases, 3 bases remained unmatched. CDR3 coding DNA: TGTGCCACCAGCACGGGACAGGGAGACACCGGGGAGCTGTTTTTT. It encodes CATSTGQGDTGELFF.

The chain joins TRBV29-1 to TRBJ2-1; 9 bases map to TRBD2. The V gene's germline CDR1 is SQVTM and CDR2 ANQGSEA. The CDR3 is 15 amino acids. The V and J ends lost 3 bases and 12 bases, in that order; junction bases with no gene match: 15. The CDR3 nucleotides are TGCAGCGTTGATCAGGGTAGCGGGGGCCTCTCGGGGCAGTTCTTC. This translates into CSVDQGSGGLSGQFF.

The chain carries TRBV7-2 and TRBJ2-5; 9 bases fit TRBD2. The J call may be mistaken, given a closer DNA end match to TRBJ2-7. The CDR3 has 16 residues. CDR1 and CDR2 (germline): SGHTA, FQGNSA. The CDR3 DNA reads as TGTGCCAGCAGCTTAACAAGCGGGGGGTTCTCCTACGAGCAGTACTTC. This sequence encodes CASSLTSGGFSYEQYF.

The V gene is TRBV19, the J gene TRBJ1-1; D is uncertain. The CDR3 is 15 amino acids. The germline V gene has CDR1 LNHDA and CDR2 SQIVND (reference sequence). V lost 5 bases to trimming and J lost 4 bases, with 17 bases between them. CDR3 sequence (DNA): TGTGCCAGTAGTCTAAACCCCGACACCGGCACTGAAGCTTTCTTT. Protein product: CASSLNPDTGTEAFF.

V usage is TRBV4-2 and J usage is TRBJ1-1; TRBD1 matches at 10 bases. With V trimmed by 4 bases and J by 0 bases, 5 bases remained unmatched. The CDR3 consists of 16 residues. Germline CDR1 is LGHNA and CDR2 is YNFKEQ. The CDR3 region is CASSRRDRGLNTEAFF. For the CDR3, the DNA is TGTGCCAGCAGCCGCCGGGACAGGGGCTTGAACACTGAAGCTTTCTTT.

The chain is built from TRBV7-8 and TRBJ2-1, with 9 bases identical to TRBD1. This CDR3 comprises 16 residues. The trim removed 5 bases at V and 14 bases at J, leaving 19 bases unmatched. Germline assignment: CDR1 SGHVS and CDR2 FQNEAQ. The chain's CDR3 is CASSTTGGAGMSIKFF. In nucleotides, the CDR3 is TGTGCCAGCAGCACCACAGGGGGCGCGGGTATGAGTATTAAGTTCTTC.

CDR3 amino acids: CASSLYNEQFF. In DNA form, the CDR3 reads TGTGCCAGCAGCCTCTACAATGAGCAGTTCTTC. The rearrangement uses TRBV27 and TRBJ2-1; no definite D call. The CDR3 extends over 11 amino acids. Trimming stripped 6 bases from V and 3 bases from J, with 3 bases between. CDR1 MNHEY and CDR2 SMNVEV come from the germline V gene (reference sequence).

V is TRBV6-1 and J is TRBJ2-7; 8 positions agree with TRBD1. The CDR3 runs 17 residues. The trim removed 4 bases at V and 3 bases at J, leaving 14 bases unmatched. Germline V lookup: CDR1 MNHNS, CDR2 SASEGT. The CDR3: CASSGVVHEDRDYEQYF. The CDR3 nucleotides read TGTGCCAGCAGTGGGGTCGTTCATGAGGACAGGGACTACGAGCAGTACTTC.

J is TRBJ1-2 and V is TRBV6-6, with D possibly matching TRBD1 (6 bases). CDR3 length: 13 residues. Between the trimmed V and J ends, which lost 6 bases and 4 bases, there was a span of 12 bases. Germline lookup yields CDR1 MNHNY and CDR2 SVGAGI (reference sequence). CDR3 nucleotides: TGTGCCAGCAGCCTTGAGGGGGTCTATGGCTACACCTTC. Translating it yields CASSLEGVYGYTF.

The genes are TRBV19 and TRBJ1-6, with D possibly matching TRBD1 (5 bases). Trimming shortened V by 3 bases and J by 10 bases, and 10 bases separated the two germline ends. Germline V gives CDR1 LNHDA, CDR2 SQIVND (reference sequence). The CDR3 runs 13 residues. CDR3 nucleotides: TGTGCCAGTAGTATCGGGGGGGAGTCACCCCTCCACTTT. Its translation: CASSIGGESPLHF.

The chain recombines TRBV10-3 with TRBJ2-1; 9 positions agree with TRBD2. The germline V gene has CDR1 ENHRY and CDR2 SYGVKD. The CDR3 covers 15 residues. With 2 bases clipped from V and 2 bases from J, the junction kept 1 base outside the gene matches. CDR3 sequence: CAISEGGGAYNEQFF. CDR3 bases: TGTGCCATCAGTGAGGGCGGGGGGGCCTACAATGAGCAGTTCTTC.